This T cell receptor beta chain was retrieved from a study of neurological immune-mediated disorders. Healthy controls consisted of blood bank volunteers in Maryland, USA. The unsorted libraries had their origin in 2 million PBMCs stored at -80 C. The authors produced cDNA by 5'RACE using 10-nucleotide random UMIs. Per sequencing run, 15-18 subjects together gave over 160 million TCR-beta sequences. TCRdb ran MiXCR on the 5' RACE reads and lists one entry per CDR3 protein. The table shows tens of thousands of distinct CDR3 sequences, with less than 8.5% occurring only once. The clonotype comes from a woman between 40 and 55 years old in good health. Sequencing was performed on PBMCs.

CDR3 region: CASSLKIGAGTDRSHEQYF. The CDR3 DNA reads TGTGCCAGCAGCTTGAAAATCGGGGCAGGGACGGACAGGTCCCACGAGCAGTACTTC. This sequence joins TRBV7-3 and TRBJ2-7; 7 bases agree with TRBD1. The V and J ends lost 3 bases and 5 bases, in that order; junction bases with no gene match: 22. The germline V gene encodes CDR1 SGHTA and CDR2 FQGTGA. The CDR3 has 19 residues.